The present entry profiles one T cell receptor (beta chain) with its context. Here immunoSEQ multiplex PCR was the method, and the copy in TCRdb shows in-frame clones only, minus some. The table shows 100,000 to 150,000 clones, with over 75% occurring only once. This record belongs to a study of control samples from healthy donors and cancer patients. This CDR3 comprises 13 residues. The ends were cut back, 5 bases at V and 2 bases at J, with 10 bases in the middle. CDR1 and CDR2 from the germline V gene are SGHTA and FQGNSA. Sequencing was carried out using blood. This chain links TRBV7-2 with TRBJ2-7, with D perhaps matching TRBD2 (6 bases). This TCR derives from a man aged 18 to 29 in good health. DNA of the CDR3: TGTGCCAGCAGCAGTAGCGGCCCCTACGAGCAGTACGTC. Amino acid sequence: CASSSSGPYEQYV.